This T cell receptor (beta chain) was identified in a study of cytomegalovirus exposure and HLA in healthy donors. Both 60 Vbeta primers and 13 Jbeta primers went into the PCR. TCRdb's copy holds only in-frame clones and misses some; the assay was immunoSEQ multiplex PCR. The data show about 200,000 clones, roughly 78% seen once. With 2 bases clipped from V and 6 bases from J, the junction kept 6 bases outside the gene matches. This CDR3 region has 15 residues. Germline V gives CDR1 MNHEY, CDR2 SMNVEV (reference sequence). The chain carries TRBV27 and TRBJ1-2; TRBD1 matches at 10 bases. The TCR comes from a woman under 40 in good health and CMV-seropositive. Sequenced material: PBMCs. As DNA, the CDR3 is TGTGCCAGCAGTTTAACCCCGGACAGGGGGAATGGCTACACCTTC. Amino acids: CASSLTPDRGNGYTF.